The clone carrying this TCR beta chain appeared once. With 8 bases removed from V and 5 bases from J, the gap between germline ends came to 7 bases. This CDR3 spans 12 amino acids. Original processing methods: Researchers report that nucleated cell counts were estimated from reference gene primer amplification. TCRdb's copy holds only in-frame clones and misses some; the assay was immunoSEQ multiplex PCR. D and trimming were read from the DNA, whereas the V and J calls and clone size are those reported in that table. The top ten clones hold 3.5% to 4.5% of a sample with about 150,000 clones, about 90% of them seen once. This entry belongs to a study of blood T cell repertoires in COVID-19. Study at large: Acute and convalescent COVID-19 samples came from the United States, Italy and Spain.

Those who participated ranged in age from roughly 18 to 90 years and resided in about 24 US areas. Cohort assignment relied on participant-reported clinical history. This chain links TRBV12-3 or TRBV12-4 with TRBJ1-6, with D uncertain. The sequence was obtained from a middle-aged woman who had been exposed to COVID-19. The source material was PBMCs or T cells enriched from blood (not recorded which). In nucleotides, the CDR3 is TGTGCCAGCGGAGGGAATAATTCACCCCTCCACTTT. It codes for CASGGNNSPLHF.